This T cell receptor beta chain was observed in a study of shared clonotypes between healthy human individuals. The table lists this clone with a count of one. Germline is not matched at one junction end, which may reflect a read error. Using immunoSEQ multiplex PCR, the repertoire was profiled, and TCRdb retains in-frame clones only, with some absent. The table lists a few million clones, under 95% of them singletons. The receptor was derived from a man in his late teens or twenties in good health. Some clones in this sample may be carry-over from other donors' samples. The specimen sequenced was naive CD4+ T cells from PBMCs. Subset defined: CD45RA+ positively selected.

CDR3 coding DNA: TGTGCCAGCTCACCACTGAAAACTGAAGCTTTCTTT. Protein: CASSPLKTEAFF. V is TRBV18 and J is TRBJ1-1; the D is unclear. There are 12 residues in the CDR3. The V gene's germline CDR1 is KGHSH and CDR2 LQKENI.